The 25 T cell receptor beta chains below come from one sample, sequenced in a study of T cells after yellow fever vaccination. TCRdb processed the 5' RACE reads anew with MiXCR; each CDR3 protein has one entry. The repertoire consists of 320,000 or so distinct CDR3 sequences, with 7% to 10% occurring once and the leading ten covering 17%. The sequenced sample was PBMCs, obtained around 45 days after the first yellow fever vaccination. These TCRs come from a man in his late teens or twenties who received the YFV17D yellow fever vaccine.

The CDR3 bases are TGTGCCAGCAGCTTAGGGCGGGGGGGCCAGTACTTC. This encodes CASSLGRGGQYF. This rearrangement joins TRBV11-2 to TRBJ2-5; 9 bases are a match to TRBD2. This CDR3 has 12 amino acids. Germline V CDR1 and CDR2: SGHAT, FQNNGV. J gave up 10 bases and V 1 base, and 1 base lay outside the gene matches.

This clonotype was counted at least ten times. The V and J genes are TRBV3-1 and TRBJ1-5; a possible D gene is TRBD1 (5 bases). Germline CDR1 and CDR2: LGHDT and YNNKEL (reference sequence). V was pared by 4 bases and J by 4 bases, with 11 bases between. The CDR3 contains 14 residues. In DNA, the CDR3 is TGTGCCAGCAGCCCATATGGGGGAAATCAGCCCCAGCATTTT. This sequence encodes CASSPYGGNQPQHF.

In DNA, the CDR3 is TGTGCCAGCAGCCCAGGGCCAGACGGGCCTATCGGCAGGGATACGCAGTATTTT. Amino acid sequence: CASSPGPDGPIGRDTQYF. This chain links TRBV11-2 with TRBJ2-3; tentatively, D is TRBD1 (5 bases). The CDR3 length is 18 residues. The V end was cut by 5 bases, the J end by 6 bases, with 27 bases between. Germline V gives CDR1 SGHAT, CDR2 FQNNGV.

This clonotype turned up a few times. CDR3 nucleotide sequence: TGTGCCAGCAGTTACTTCCACGGAGATACGCAGTATTTT. This sequence encodes CASSYFHGDTQYF. The chain couples TRBV28 to TRBJ2-3; no definite D call. The V end was cut by 4 bases, the J end by 5 bases, with 10 bases between. The CDR3 has 13 amino acids. CDR1 is MDHEN and CDR2 is SYDVKM in the germline V gene. The full variable domain, its missing parts supplied by reference TRBV28 and TRBJ2-3, is DVKVTQSSRYLVKRTGEKVFLECVQDMDHENMFWYRQDPGLGLRLIYFSYDVKMKEKGDIPEGYSVSREKKERFSLILESASTNQTSMYLCASSYFHGDTQYFGPGTRLTVL.

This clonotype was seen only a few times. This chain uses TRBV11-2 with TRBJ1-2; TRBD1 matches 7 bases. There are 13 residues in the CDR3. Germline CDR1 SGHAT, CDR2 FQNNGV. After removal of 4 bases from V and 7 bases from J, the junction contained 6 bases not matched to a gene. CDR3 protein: CASSSMTGTGYTF. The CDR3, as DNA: TGTGCCAGCAGCTCTATGACAGGGACTGGCTACACCTTC. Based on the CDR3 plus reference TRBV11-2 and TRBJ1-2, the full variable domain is EAGVAQSPRYKIIEKRQSVAFWCNPISGHATLYWYQQILGQGPKLLIQFQNNGVVDDSQLPKDRFSAERLKGVDSTLKIQPAKLEDSAVYLCASSSMTGTGYTFGSGTRLTVV.

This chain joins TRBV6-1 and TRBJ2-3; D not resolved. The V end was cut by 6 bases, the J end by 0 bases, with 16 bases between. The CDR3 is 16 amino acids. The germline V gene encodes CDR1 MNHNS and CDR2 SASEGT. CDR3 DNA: TGTGCCAGCAGGATGATAGCAGGTTCCAGCACAGATACGCAGTATTTT. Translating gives CASRMIAGSSTDTQYF.

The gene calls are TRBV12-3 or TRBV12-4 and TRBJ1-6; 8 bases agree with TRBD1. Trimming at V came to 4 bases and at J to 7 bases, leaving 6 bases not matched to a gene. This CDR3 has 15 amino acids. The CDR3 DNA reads TGTGCCAGCAGTTCCCACGGACAGGGAAATTCACCCCTCCACTTT. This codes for CASSSHGQGNSPLHF.

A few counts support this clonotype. The CDR3 coding sequence is TGCGCCAGCAGCGTGGACAGGGGTGGGACTGAAGCTTTCTTT. It specifies CASSVDRGGTEAFF. The chain employs TRBV5-1 and TRBJ1-1; TRBD1 matches at 9 bases. V lost 4 bases, J lost 5 bases, and 6 bases stayed unmatched. CDR3 size: 14 residues. CDR1 is SGHRS and CDR2 is YFSETQ in the germline V gene.

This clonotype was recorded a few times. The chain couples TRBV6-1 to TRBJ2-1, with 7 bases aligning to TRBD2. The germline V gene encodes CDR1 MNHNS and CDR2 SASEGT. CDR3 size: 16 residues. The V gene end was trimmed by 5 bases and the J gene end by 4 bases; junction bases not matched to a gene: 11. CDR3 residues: CASSPLIQRGYNEQFF. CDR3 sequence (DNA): TGTGCCAGCAGTCCCTTGATCCAGCGGGGTTACAATGAGCAGTTCTTC.

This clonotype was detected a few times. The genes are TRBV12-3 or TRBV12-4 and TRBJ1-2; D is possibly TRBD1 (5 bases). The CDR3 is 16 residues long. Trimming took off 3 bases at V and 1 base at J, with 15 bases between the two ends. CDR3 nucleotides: TGTGCCAGCAGTTTTAGCCCGACAGCCAATAACTATGGCTACACCTTC. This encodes CASSFSPTANNYGYTF.

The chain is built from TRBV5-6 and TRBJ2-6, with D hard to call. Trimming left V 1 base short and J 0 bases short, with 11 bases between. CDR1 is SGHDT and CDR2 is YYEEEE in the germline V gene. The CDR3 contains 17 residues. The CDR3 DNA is TGTGCCAGCAGCTTGCTCGGACCGTACTCTGGGGCCAACGTCCTGACTTTC. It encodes CASSLLGPYSGANVLTF.

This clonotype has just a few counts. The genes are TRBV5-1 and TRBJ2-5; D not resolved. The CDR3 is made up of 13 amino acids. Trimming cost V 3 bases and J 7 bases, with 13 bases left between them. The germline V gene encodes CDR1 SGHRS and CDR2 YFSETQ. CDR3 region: CASSSGARGTQYF. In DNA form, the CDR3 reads TGCGCCAGCAGCTCAGGCGCCCGAGGGACCCAGTACTTC. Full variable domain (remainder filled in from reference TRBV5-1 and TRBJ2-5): KAGVTQTPRYLIKTRGQQVTLSCSPISGHRSVSWYQQTPGQGLQFLFEYFSETQRNKGNFPGRFSGRQFSNSRSEMNVSTLELGDSALYLCASSSGARGTQYFGPGTRLLVL.

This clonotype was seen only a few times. The CDR3 reads CASTPGGSRAPHEQFF. DNA of the CDR3: TGTGCCAGCACCCCAGGGGGCTCTCGGGCCCCCCATGAGCAGTTCTTC. The J gene is TRBJ2-1, the V gene TRBV7-9, with 8 bases lining up with TRBD1. The germline CDR1 and CDR2 sequences are SEHNR and FQNEAQ (reference sequence). The ends lost 7 bases at V and 8 bases at J; junction bases unmatched: 16. The CDR3 totals 16 residues.

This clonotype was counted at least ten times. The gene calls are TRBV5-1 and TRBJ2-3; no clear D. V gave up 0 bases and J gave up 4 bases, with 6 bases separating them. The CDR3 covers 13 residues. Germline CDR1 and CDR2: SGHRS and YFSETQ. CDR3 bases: TGCGCCAGCAGCTTGGTTCCCTCAGATACGCAGTATTTT. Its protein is CASSLVPSDTQYF.

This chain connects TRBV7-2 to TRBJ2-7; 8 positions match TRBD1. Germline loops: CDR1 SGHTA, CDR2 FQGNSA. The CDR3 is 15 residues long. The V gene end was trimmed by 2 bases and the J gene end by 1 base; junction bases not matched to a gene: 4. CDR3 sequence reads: CASSLRTGSSYEQYF. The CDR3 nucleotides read TGTGCCAGCAGCTTACGGACAGGGAGTTCCTACGAGCAGTACTTC.

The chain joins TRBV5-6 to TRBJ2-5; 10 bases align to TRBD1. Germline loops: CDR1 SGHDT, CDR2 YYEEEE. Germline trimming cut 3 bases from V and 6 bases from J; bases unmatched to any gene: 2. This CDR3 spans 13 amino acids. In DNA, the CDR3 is TGTGCCAGCAGCTGGACAGGGGGAAAGACCCAGTACTTC. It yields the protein CASSWTGGKTQYF. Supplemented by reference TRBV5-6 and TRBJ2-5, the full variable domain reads DAGVTQSPTHLIKTRGQQVTLRCSPKSGHDTVSWYQQALGQGPQFIFQYYEEEERQRGNFPDRFSGHQFPNYSSELNVNALLLGDSALYLCASSWTGGKTQYFGPGTRLLVL.

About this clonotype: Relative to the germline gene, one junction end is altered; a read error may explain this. The CDR3 DNA sequence: TGCAGTGCTACCGGACAGGCAACTAATGAAAAACCGTTTTTT. This encodes CSATGQATNEKPFF. The gene calls are TRBV20-1 and TRBJ1-4, with 7 bases identical to TRBD1. The CDR3 has 14 residues. Germline assignment: CDR1 DFQATT and CDR2 SNEGSKA (reference sequence).

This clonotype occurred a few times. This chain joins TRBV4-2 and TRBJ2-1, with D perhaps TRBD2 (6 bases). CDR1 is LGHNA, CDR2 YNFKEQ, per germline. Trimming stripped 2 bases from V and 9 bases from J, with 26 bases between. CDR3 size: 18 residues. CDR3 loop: CASSQYLGGEGTASEQFF. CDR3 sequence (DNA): TGTGCCAGCAGCCAATACCTGGGCGGGGAAGGAACAGCAAGTGAGCAGTTCTTC.

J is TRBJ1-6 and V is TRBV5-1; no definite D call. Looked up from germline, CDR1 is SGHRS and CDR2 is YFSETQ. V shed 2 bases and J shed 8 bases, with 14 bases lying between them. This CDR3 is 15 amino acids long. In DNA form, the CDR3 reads TGCGCCAGCAGCTTAAGGAGTCATCGGGATTCACCCCTCCACTTT. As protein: CASSLRSHRDSPLHF.

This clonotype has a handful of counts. CDR3 sequence: CASTGQANTGELFF. The CDR3, as DNA: TGTGCCAGCACGGGACAGGCGAACACCGGGGAGCTGTTTTTT. The V call is TRBV7-9, the J call TRBJ2-2; 8 bases line up with TRBD1. Unmatched junction bases numbered 1, after V lost 7 bases and J lost 0 bases. The germline V gene has CDR1 SEHNR and CDR2 FQNEAQ (reference sequence). The CDR3 length is 14 residues.

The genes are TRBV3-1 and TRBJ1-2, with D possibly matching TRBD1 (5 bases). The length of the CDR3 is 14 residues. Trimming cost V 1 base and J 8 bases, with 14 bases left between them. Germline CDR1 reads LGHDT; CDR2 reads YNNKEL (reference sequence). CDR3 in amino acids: CASSQVGEARGYTF. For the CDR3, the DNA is TGTGCCAGCAGCCAAGTAGGGGAGGCGCGGGGCTACACCTTC. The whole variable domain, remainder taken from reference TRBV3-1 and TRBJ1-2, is DTAVSQTPKYLVTQMGNDKSIKCEQNLGHDTMYWYKQDSKKFLKIMFSYNNKELIINETVPNRFSPKSPDKAHLNLHINSLELGDSAVYFCASSQVGEARGYTFGSGTRLTVV.

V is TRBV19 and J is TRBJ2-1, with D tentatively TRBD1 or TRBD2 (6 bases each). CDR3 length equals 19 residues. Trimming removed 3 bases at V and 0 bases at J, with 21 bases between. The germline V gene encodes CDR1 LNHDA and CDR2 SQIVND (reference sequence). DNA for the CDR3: TGTGCCAGTAGTATTCTTAGCCGGGGGCCGGAGAGCTCCTACAATGAGCAGTTCTTC. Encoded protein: CASSILSRGPESSYNEQFF.

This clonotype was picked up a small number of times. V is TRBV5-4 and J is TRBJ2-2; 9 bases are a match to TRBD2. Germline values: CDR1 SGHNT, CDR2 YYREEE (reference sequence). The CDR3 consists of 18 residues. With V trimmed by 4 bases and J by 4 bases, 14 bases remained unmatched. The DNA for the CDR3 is TGTGCCAGCAGCGAGGCTAGCGGGGTACGGTCGATCACCGGGGAGCTGTTTTTT. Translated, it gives CASSEASGVRSITGELFF.

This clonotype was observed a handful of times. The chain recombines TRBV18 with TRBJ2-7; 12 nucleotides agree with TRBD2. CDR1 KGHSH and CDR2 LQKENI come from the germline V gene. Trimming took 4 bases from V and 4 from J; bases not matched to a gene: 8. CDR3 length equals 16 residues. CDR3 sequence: CASSLTTSGGKYEQYF. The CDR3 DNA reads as TGTGCCAGCTCACTTACTACTAGCGGGGGGAAGTACGAGCAGTACTTC. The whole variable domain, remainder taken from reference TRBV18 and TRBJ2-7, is NAGVMQNPRHLVRRRGQEARLRCSPMKGHSHVYWYRQLPEEGLKFMVYLQKENIIDESGMPKERFSAEFPKEGPSILRIQQVVRGDSAAYFCASSLTTSGGKYEQYFGPGTRLTVT.

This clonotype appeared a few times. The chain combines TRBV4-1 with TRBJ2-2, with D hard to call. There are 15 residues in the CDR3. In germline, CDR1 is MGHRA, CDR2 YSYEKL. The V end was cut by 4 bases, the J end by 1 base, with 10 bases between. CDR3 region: CASSLGFMNTGELFF. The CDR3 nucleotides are TGCGCCAGCAGCCTTGGATTCATGAACACCGGGGAGCTGTTTTTT.